This T cell receptor beta chain was sequenced in a study of T cell changes during pregnancy in multiple sclerosis (dated by TCRdb to between 2018 and 2021). At the level of the whole study: In women with multiple sclerosis, the researchers looked at how the T cell repertoire shifted as pregnancy progressed.

V is shortened by 0 bases, J by 8 bases, and the region joining them spans 12 bases. From the germline V gene, CDR1 is SGHDT and CDR2 is YYEEEE. From the cysteine up to the phenylalanine, the CDR3 has a length of 14 residues. Here the CDR3 DNA is all that survives: 42 bases in frame from base 1. Concerning this clone itself: Its antigen remains undetermined. No qualities accompany the bases; no much larger clone lies one base away.

Libraries came from the immunoSEQ multiplex PCR assay. In TCRdb, the immuneACCESS table is reduced to in-frame sequences with V and J assigned. These tables do not hold every clone; where another copy was compared, an unresolved V gene accounts for under half, and the others remain unexplained. In all, the sample holds 80,000 to 100,000 clones, and over 75% of those were seen once. 0.76% of the sample is taken by the ten largest. Material: peripheral blood, obtained in the second trimester of pregnancy. The rearrangement combines TRBV5-6 with TRBJ2-1, and possibly TRBD1, on 6 matching bases. The receptor was derived from a female donor in good health, enrolled as a control in a pregnancy study. The bases read TGTGCCAGCAGCTTGGAAGGGGGTGGGGATGAGCAGTTCTTC. It encodes CASSLEGGGDEQFF.